This T cell receptor (beta chain) was obtained from a study of T-cell memory formation after mild COVID-19. Study-level background: Largely, TCR clusters stayed within a single donor. Whole-study results and caveats: Pre-infection memory showed some responding clones, and this suggested that cross-reactive memory joined.

Worth noting for this clonotype: Its target is not known.

J was trimmed by 5 bases and V by 5 bases; bases with no gene match: 10. This CDR3 is 15 amino acids long. Germline lookup yields CDR1 SQVTM and CDR2 ANQGSEA. TCRdb called the 5' RACE reads again in MiXCR, with one record for every CDR3 protein. The sample consists of 470,000 or so distinct CDR3 sequences, approximately 19% of them appearing once. The material sequenced was PBMCs or a T cell subset sorted from them (not recorded which). This chain links TRBV29-1 with TRBJ1-1; TRBD1 matches 11 bases. The clonotype comes from a man aged 18-30 years who had mild COVID-19 (a few samples of this study predate the infection). Cell type and time point are not known. CDR3 sequence reads: CSVSLLGTGGTEAFF. CDR3 DNA: TGCAGCGTTTCACTTTTAGGGACAGGGGGAACTGAAGCTTTCTTT.